The rows below give T cell receptor beta chains drawn from one sample of a study of technical replicates of blood from a few donors. Clones were sequenced by immunoSEQ multiplex PCR, and TCRdb holds only the in-frame ones, with some missing. The sample has 45,000 to 65,000 clones, about 93% seen once. Sequencing input: T cells isolated from PBMCs. The receptors shown here come from a human donor in good health. CDR3s include the opening cysteine and the closing phenylalanine or tryptophan. D genes are given only for firm matches. Clone sizes are given selectively: once, few, many, or a class where the clone is expanded.

TRBV29-1	-	-	TRBJ2-7	TGCAGCGCAAGGACTGTTTATGAGCAGTACTTC	CSARTVYEQYF
TRBV29-1	TRBD2	once	TRBJ2-3	TGCAGCGTTGAATTTCCGGGACTAGCGGGGGGGCCTGCAGATACGCAGTATTTT	CSVEFPGLAGGPADTQYF
TRBV9	-	-	TRBJ1-5	TGTGCCAGCAGTGGAGGTGTGGGTCAGCCCCAGCATTTT	CASSGGVGQPQHF
TRBV14	-	-	TRBJ2-2	TGTGCCAGCAGCCATTACTCAGGAGGTGCCGGGGAGCTGTTTTTT	CASSHYSGGAGELFF
TRBV7-9	-	-	TRBJ1-1	TGTGCCAGCAGCCTTGAGACAGTTGAAGCTTTCTTT	CASSLETVEAFF
TRBV5-6	TRBD2	-	TRBJ2-7	TGTGCCAGCAGCTTCCGGAAGGGCCTAGCGGTGCGCGAGCAGTACTTC	CASSFRKGLAVREQYF
TRBV9	-	-	TRBJ1-2	TGTGCCAGCAGCGTATGGTCCGACAGAAGCTATGGCTACACCTTC	CASSVWSDRSYGYTF
TRBV5-1	-	-	TRBJ2-3	TGCGCCAGCAGCGTGGACAGTCGAGATACGCAGTATTTT	CASSVDSRDTQYF
TRBV6-5	-	few	TRBJ1-1	TGTGCCAGCAGTCTACAGCTGAACACTGAAGCTTTCTTT	CASSLQLNTEAFF
TRBV19	-	-	TRBJ1-1	TGTGCCAGTAGTACTGCAGGGGCGAGGACTGAAGCTTTCTTT	CASSTAGARTEAFF
TRBV5-4	-	-	TRBJ2-7	TGTGCCAGCAGCTTGGTAGCAGGGGCGACATCCTACGAGCAGTACTTC	CASSLVAGATSYEQYF
TRBV13	TRBD2	-	TRBJ2-1	TGTGCCAGCAGCGGCCCCCTGGCGGGGGGGCTTAATGATGAGCAGTTCTTC	CASSGPLAGGLNDEQFF
TRBV10-2	TRBD1	-	TRBJ1-1	TGCGCCAGCAGTTTCCCCCCGGGACAGCCCATGAACACTGAAGCTTTCTTT	CASSFPPGQPMNTEAFF
TRBV5-6	-	-	TRBJ1-6	TGTGCCAGCAGCCCTGGGGGCAGGGGTGCTAATTCACCCCTCCACTTT	CASSPGGRGANSPLHF
TRBV6-5	-	-	TRBJ2-3	TGTGCCAGCAGTTACTCGACTCTAGCGTTTCCTTATTTT	CASSYSTLAFPYF